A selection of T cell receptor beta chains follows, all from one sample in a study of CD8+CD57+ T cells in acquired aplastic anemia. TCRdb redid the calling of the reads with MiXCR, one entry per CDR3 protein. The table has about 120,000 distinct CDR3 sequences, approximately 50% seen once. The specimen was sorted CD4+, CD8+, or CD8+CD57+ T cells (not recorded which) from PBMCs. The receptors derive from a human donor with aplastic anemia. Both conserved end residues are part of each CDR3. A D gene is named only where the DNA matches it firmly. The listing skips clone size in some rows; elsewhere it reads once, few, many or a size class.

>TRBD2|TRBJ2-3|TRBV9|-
CASSVGGGGLARTDTQYF
TGTGCCAGCAGCGTAGGAGGGGGGGGACTAGCGCGCACAGATACGCAGTATTTT
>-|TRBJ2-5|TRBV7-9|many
CASRKERWPNFQETQYF
TGTGCCAGCAGAAAGGAGCGGTGGCCGAATTTCCAAGAGACCCAGTACTTC
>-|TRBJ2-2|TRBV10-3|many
CAISEVTGELFF
TGTGCCATCAGTGAGGTCACCGGGGAGCTGTTTTTT
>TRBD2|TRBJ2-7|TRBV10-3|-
CAISLAGTYEQYF
TGTGCCATCAGTCTAGCGGGGACCTACGAGCAGTACTTC
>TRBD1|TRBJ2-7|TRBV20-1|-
CSAPTGGYEQYF
TGCAGTGCTCCGACAGGGGGCTACGAGCAGTACTTC
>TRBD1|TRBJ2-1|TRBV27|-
CASTDRPGTGYNEQFF
TGTGCCAGCACAGATCGTCCCGGGACAGGGTACAATGAGCAGTTCTTC
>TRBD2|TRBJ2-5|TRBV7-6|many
CASSGTSGLRTQYF
TGTGCCAGCAGCGGAACTAGCGGTCTAAGGACCCAGTACTTC
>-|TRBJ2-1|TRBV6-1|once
CASRIDGYNEQFF
TGTGCCAGCAGAATAGACGGTTACAATGAGCAGTTCTTC
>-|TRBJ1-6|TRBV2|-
CATHTGLGSPLHF
TGTGCCACCCACACAGGGTTGGGTTCACCCCTCCACTTT
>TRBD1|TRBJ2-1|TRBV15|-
CATSRVDRDNEQFF
TGTGCCACCAGCAGAGTTGACAGGGACAATGAGCAGTTCTTC
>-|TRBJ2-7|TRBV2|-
CASSSEQMNRYEQYF
TGTGCCAGCAGTTCGGAACAAATGAATAGGTACGAGCAGTACTTC
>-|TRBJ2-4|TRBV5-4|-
CASSLWAEVAKNIQYF
TGTGCCAGCAGCTTGTGGGCTGAGGTCGCCAAAAACATTCAGTACTTC
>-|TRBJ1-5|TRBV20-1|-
CSARVPGADQPQHF
TGCAGTGCTAGGGTCCCAGGGGCCGATCAGCCCCAGCATTTT
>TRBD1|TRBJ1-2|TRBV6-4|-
CASSAGTGDYGYTF
TGTGCCAGCAGTGCCGGGACAGGGGACTATGGCTACACCTTC
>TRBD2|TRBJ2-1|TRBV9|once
CASSGGPVLAGGYNEQFF
TGTGCCAGCAGCGGGGGTCCCGTACTAGCGGGAGGGTACAATGAGCAGTTCTTC
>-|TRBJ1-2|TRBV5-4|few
CASSHRDNYGYTF
TGTGCCAGCAGCCACCGGGATAACTATGGCTACACCTTC
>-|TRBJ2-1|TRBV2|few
CASSELYEQFF
TGTGCCAGCAGTGAGCTCTATGAGCAGTTCTTC
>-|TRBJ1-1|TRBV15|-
CATSRGAGETFF
TGTGCCACCAGCAGAGGGGCGGGTGAGACTTTCTTT
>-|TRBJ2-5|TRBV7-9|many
CASKSAGPPGETQYF
TGTGCCAGCAAGTCGGCAGGTCCCCCTGGGGAGACCCAGTACTTC
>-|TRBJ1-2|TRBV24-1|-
CATSDRTALAGYTF
TGTGCCACCAGTGATCGGACAGCCCTGGCGGGCTACACCTTC
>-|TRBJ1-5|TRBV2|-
CASNRMGDQPQHF
TGTGCCAGCAATAGGATGGGGGATCAGCCCCAGCATTTT
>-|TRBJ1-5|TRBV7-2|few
CASSLGREPQHF
TGTGCCAGCAGCTTAGGGCGGGAGCCCCAGCATTTT
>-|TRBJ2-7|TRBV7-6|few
CASSPATGTSSYEQYF
TGTGCCAGCAGCCCAGCGACAGGCACCAGCTCCTACGAGCAGTACTTC
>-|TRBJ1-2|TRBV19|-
CASSMAILSNYGYTF
TGTGCCAGTAGTATGGCGATCCTCTCTAACTATGGCTACACCTTC
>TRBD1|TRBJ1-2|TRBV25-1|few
CASSATGLDYGYTF
TGTGCCAGCAGTGCGACAGGGCTTGACTATGGCTACACCTTC
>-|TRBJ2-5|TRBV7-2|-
CASSLGKGVETQYF
TGTGCCAGCAGCTTGGGCAAAGGAGTAGAGACCCAGTACTTC
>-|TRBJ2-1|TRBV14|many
CASSQDGRFNEQFF
TGTGCCAGCAGCCAAGATGGCAGATTCAATGAGCAGTTCTTC
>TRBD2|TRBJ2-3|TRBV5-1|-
CASSLTSGPPDAQYF
TGCGCCAGCAGCTTGACTAGCGGGCCTCCTGACGCGCAGTATTTT
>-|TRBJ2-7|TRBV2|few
CASSLGSTYEQYF
TGCGCCAGCAGCTTGGGATCCACCTACGAGCAGTACTTC
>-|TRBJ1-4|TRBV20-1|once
CSARPKGNEKLFF
TGCAGTGCTAGACCTAAAGGGAACGAAAAACTGTTTTTT
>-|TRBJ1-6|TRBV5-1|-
CASSLLTGLPLHF
TGCGCCAGCAGCTTACTAACAGGGTTACCCCTCCACTTT
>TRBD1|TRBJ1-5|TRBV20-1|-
CSARGDRDQPQHF
TGCAGTGCTAGAGGAGACAGGGACCAGCCCCAGCATTTT
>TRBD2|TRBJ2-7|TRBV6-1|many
CASSPLGAGGPYEQYF
TGTGCCAGCAGTCCCCTTGGGGCGGGGGGTCCCTACGAGCAGTACTTC
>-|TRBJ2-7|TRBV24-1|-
CATSEDSHEQYF
TGTGCCACCAGTGAAGACAGCCACGAGCAGTACTTC
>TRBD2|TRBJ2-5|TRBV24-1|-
CATSLAGGWETQYF
TGTGCCACCAGTCTAGCGGGAGGGTGGGAGACCCAGTACTTC
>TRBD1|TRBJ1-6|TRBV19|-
CASSIDWDREISPLHF
TGTGCCAGTAGTATAGACTGGGACAGGGAAATTTCACCCCTCCACTTT
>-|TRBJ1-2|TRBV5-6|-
CASSLSSGVGGYTF
TGTGCCAGCAGCTTGTCGTCAGGGGTGGGAGGCTACACCTTC
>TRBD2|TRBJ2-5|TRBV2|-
CARAGARKETQYF
TGTGCCAGAGCGGGGGCGCGGAAAGAGACCCAGTACTTC
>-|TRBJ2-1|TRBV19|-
CASSPSRGYNEQFF
TGTGCCAGTAGTCCTTCCCGGGGCTACAATGAGCAGTTCTTC
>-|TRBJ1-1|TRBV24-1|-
CATRAPGANTEAFF
TGTGCCACCAGAGCTCCGGGAGCGAACACTGAAGCTTTCTTT
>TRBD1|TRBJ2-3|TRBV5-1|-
CASSHGQGALDTQYF
TGCGCCAGCAGCCATGGACAGGGGGCCCTCGATACGCAGTATTTT
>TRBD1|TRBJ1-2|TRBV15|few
CATSRRQGTHYGYTF
TGTGCCACCAGCAGACGACAGGGGACACACTATGGCTACACCTTC
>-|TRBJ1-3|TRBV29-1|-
CSVGTSGNTIYF
TGCAGCGTAGGGACCTCTGGAAACACCATATATTTT
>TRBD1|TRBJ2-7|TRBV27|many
CASSLTGWYEQYF
TGTGCCAGCAGTCTGACAGGGTGGTACGAGCAGTACTTC
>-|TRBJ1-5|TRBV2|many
CASSARGRQPQHF
TGTGCCAGCAGTGCCAGGGGCCGGCAGCCCCAGCATTTT
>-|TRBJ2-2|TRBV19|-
CASSISRLNTGEPFF
TGTGCCAGTAGTATTTCCCGACTTAACACCGGGGAGCCGTTTTTT